This T cell receptor (beta chain) was retrieved from a study of T cell changes during pregnancy in multiple sclerosis. Measured with immunoSEQ multiplex PCR; TCRdb has only the in-frame clones, and not every one. The sample yields roughly 29,000 clones, 85% to 90% seen once. In germline, CDR1 is LNHNV, CDR2 YYDKDF (reference sequence). The CDR3 has 12 residues. Deletions cut 8 bases from V and 3 bases from J, with 7 bases between. V gene TRBV15 combines with J gene TRBJ1-4; no definite D call. Sequences were derived from CD8+ T cells from peripheral blood mononuclear cells, sampled before pregnancy. This TCR derives from a female donor with multiple sclerosis, enrolled in a pregnancy study. The CDR3 loop reads CATGEANEKLFF. DNA of the CDR3: TGTGCCACCGGCGAGGCTAATGAAAAACTGTTTTTT.